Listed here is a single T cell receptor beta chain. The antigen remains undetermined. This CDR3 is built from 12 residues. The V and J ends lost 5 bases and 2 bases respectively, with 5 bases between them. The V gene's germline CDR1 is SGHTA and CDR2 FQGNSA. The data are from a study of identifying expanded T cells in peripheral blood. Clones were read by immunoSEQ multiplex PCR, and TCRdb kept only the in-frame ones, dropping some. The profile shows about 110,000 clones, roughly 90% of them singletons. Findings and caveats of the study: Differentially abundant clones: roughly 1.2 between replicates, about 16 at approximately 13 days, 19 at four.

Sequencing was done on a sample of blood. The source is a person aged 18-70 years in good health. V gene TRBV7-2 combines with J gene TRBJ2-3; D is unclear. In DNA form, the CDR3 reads TGTGCCAGCAGCAAATACACAGATACGCAGTATTTT. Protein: CASSKYTDTQYF. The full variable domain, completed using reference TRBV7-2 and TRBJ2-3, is GAGVSQSPSNKVTEKGKDVELRCDPISGHTALYWYRQSLGQGLEFLIYFQGNSAPDKSGLPSDRFSAERTGGSVSTLTIQRTQQEDSAVYLCASSKYTDTQYFGPGTRLTVL.